The clone carrying this TCR beta chain was picked up a small number of times. This specimen belongs to a study of T cells in Graves' hyperthyroidism and ophthalmopathy. Amplification targeted TCR beta CDR3 regions from RNA transcripts. TCR CDR3 regions were first amplified by RT-PCR with HTBI primers. TCRdb re-called the multiplex PCR reads with MiXCR, one entry per CDR3 protein. The profile covers some 270,000 distinct CDR3 sequences, with around 15% appearing a single time and 7% to 9% taken by the ten largest. This CDR3 contains 14 residues. Trimming cost V 2 bases and J 7 bases, with 12 bases left between them. In germline, CDR1 is LGHDT, CDR2 YNNKEL (reference sequence).

The chain employs TRBV3-1 and TRBJ2-1, with D maybe TRBD2 (5 bases). Sample: blood. The origin of this receptor is a woman aged 40 to 50 with Graves' hyperthyroidism. Here the CDR3 DNA reads TGTGCCAGCAGCCAAACCGGGATTACGAATGAGCAGTTCTTC. As protein: CASSQTGITNEQFF.